This is a list of T cell receptor beta chains from one sample in a study of cytomegalovirus exposure and HLA in healthy donors. The repertoire was sequenced with immunoSEQ multiplex PCR; TCRdb's copy has only in-frame clones and lacks some. The table includes roughly 290,000 clones, about four fifths detected once. The sample taken for sequencing was PBMCs. The receptor source for this set is a girl aged 2 to 9 in good health and CMV-seronegative. Both conserved end residues are part of each CDR3. D genes are given only for firm matches. Some rows have no size entry. The others give once, few or many, or a class for an expanded clone.

J: TRBJ2-5
V: TRBV30
D: TRBD2
size: .
CDR3: CAWSTPGGETQYF
DNA: TGTGCCTGGAGTACCCCGGGAGGAGAGACCCAGTACTTC

J: TRBJ1-4
V: TRBV11-2
D: .
size: .
CDR3: CASSSGGVEKLFF
DNA: TGTGCCAGCAGCTCGGGTGGCGTCGAAAAACTGTTTTTT

J: TRBJ2-2
V: TRBV10-3
D: .
size: once
CDR3: CAISGSGELFF
DNA: TGTGCCATCAGTGGTAGCGGGGAGCTGTTTTTT

J: TRBJ2-7
V: TRBV6-6
D: .
size: .
CDR3: CASSTAGLRSEQYF
DNA: TGTGCCAGCAGTACAGCGGGCCTGAGATCGGAGCAGTACTTC

J: TRBJ1-6
V: TRBV28
D: .
size: .
CDR3: CASIREYNSPLHF
DNA: TGTGCCAGCATTCGAGAGTATAATTCACCCCTCCACTTT

J: TRBJ2-3
V: TRBV2
D: .
size: .
CDR3: CASGYQGSNTDTQYF
DNA: TGTGCCAGCGGATACCAGGGGTCAAACACAGATACGCAGTATTTT

J: TRBJ2-5
V: TRBV27
D: .
size: .
CDR3: CASSLSTGRETQYF
DNA: TGTGCCAGCAGTTTATCTACAGGGCGAGAGACCCAGTACTTC

J: TRBJ2-5
V: TRBV28
D: TRBD2
size: .
CDR3: CASWTSGAGETQYF
DNA: TGTGCCAGCTGGACTAGCGGGGCAGGAGAGACCCAGTACTTC

J: TRBJ1-2
V: TRBV19
D: TRBD1
size: .
CDR3: CASTGQGADYGYTF
DNA: TGTGCCAGTACTGGGCAGGGGGCCGACTATGGCTACACCTTC

J: TRBJ2-2
V: TRBV27
D: .
size: few
CDR3: CASSLLGELFF
DNA: TGTGCCAGCAGTCTGTTGGGGGAGCTGTTTTTT

J: TRBJ2-7
V: TRBV5-1
D: .
size: .
CDR3: CASSWTTESYEQYF
DNA: TGCGCCAGCAGCTGGACTACGGAAAGCTACGAGCAGTACTTC

J: TRBJ2-2
V: TRBV27
D: .
size: few
CDR3: CASRTGSGVTGELFF
DNA: TGTGCCAGCAGGACGGGATCAGGGGTCACCGGGGAGCTGTTTTTT

J: TRBJ1-1
V: TRBV5-1
D: .
size: .
CDR3: CASSPRGGARDTEAFF
DNA: TGCGCCAGCAGCCCCCGAGGGGGGGCGCGGGACACTGAAGCTTTCTTT

J: TRBJ2-1
V: TRBV9
D: .
size: .
CDR3: CASSVASGLSNEQFF
DNA: TGTGCCAGCAGCGTAGCCAGCGGCTTATCCAATGAGCAGTTCTTC

J: TRBJ2-3
V: TRBV4-1
D: .
size: .
CDR3: CASSQALAESDTQYF
DNA: TGCGCCAGCAGCCAAGCTCTTGCCGAGTCAGATACGCAGTATTTT

J: TRBJ2-1
V: TRBV9
D: .
size: .
CDR3: CASSEWGIESDEQFF
DNA: TGTGCCAGCAGCGAGTGGGGCATAGAATCGGATGAGCAGTTCTTC

J: TRBJ2-3
V: TRBV18
D: .
size: once
CDR3: CASSPTGFLSTDTQYF
DNA: TGTGCCAGCTCACCGACAGGTTTTCTTAGCACAGATACGCAGTATTTT

J: TRBJ2-7
V: TRBV13
D: TRBD2
size: .
CDR3: CASSFAGLASNEQYF
DNA: TGTGCCAGCAGCTTCGCAGGACTAGCATCCAACGAGCAGTACTTC

J: TRBJ1-2
V: TRBV28
D: .
size: .
CDR3: CASQPPRANYGYTF
DNA: TGTGCCTCCCAACCCCCAAGAGCTAACTATGGCTACACCTTC

J: TRBJ2-2
V: TRBV6-5
D: .
size: .
CDR3: CASSYRQVWNTGELFF
DNA: TGTGCCAGCAGTTACAGGCAGGTGTGGAACACCGGGGAGCTGTTTTTT

J: TRBJ2-5
V: TRBV10-3
D: .
size: .
CDR3: CATLGERDNPIQETQYF
DNA: TGTGCCACCCTAGGAGAGCGGGACAATCCCATCCAAGAGACCCAGTACTTC

J: TRBJ1-2
V: TRBV5-1
D: TRBD1
size: .
CDR3: CASSRQGGGYTF
DNA: TGCGCCAGCAGCCGACAGGGAGGCGGCTACACCTTC

J: TRBJ2-7
V: TRBV13
D: TRBD1
size: .
CDR3: CASSLGALTGLEQYF
DNA: TGTGCCAGCAGCTTAGGCGCCTTGACAGGGCTCGAGCAGTACTTC

J: TRBJ2-7
V: TRBV6-5
D: TRBD1
size: .
CDR3: CASSYSGTGGYEQYF
DNA: TGTGCCAGCAGTTACTCTGGGACAGGGGGCTACGAGCAGTACTTC

J: TRBJ2-1
V: TRBV2
D: .
size: .
CDR3: CASKRGTYNEQFF
DNA: TGTGCCAGCAAGAGGGGGACCTACAATGAGCAGTTCTTC

J: TRBJ2-1
V: TRBV5-6
D: TRBD2
size: .
CDR3: CASSDWGDSGWHNEQFF
DNA: TGTGCCAGCAGCGACTGGGGCGATAGCGGGTGGCACAATGAGCAGTTCTTC

J: TRBJ1-4
V: TRBV9
D: .
size: .
CDR3: CASSDGEGVNLFF
DNA: TGTGCCAGCAGTGACGGGGAGGGAGTAAACCTGTTTTTT

J: TRBJ1-6
V: TRBV28
D: .
size: .
CDR3: CASGQGSSPLHF
DNA: TGTGCCAGTGGGCAGGGTTCTTCACCCCTCCACTTT

J: TRBJ1-2
V: TRBV6-5
D: TRBD1
size: .
CDR3: CASSYSGTGSGGYTF
DNA: TGTGCCAGCAGTTACTCGGGGACAGGGAGTGGTGGCTACACCTTC

J: TRBJ2-1
V: TRBV11-2
D: .
size: .
CDR3: CASRPVGEPEQFF
DNA: TGTGCCAGCAGACCTGTGGGAGAACCTGAGCAGTTCTTC

J: TRBJ2-1
V: TRBV25-1
D: .
size: .
CDR3: CASRGPLTGNEQFF
DNA: TGTGCCAGCAGGGGCCCTCTTACAGGTAATGAGCAGTTCTTC

J: TRBJ2-7
V: TRBV28
D: .
size: .
CDR3: CASSTHLRLSSYEQYF
DNA: TGTGCCAGCAGTACCCACCTTCGGTTAAGCTCCTACGAGCAGTACTTC

J: TRBJ1-6
V: TRBV28
D: TRBD1
size: .
CDR3: CASSLGRQGSSPLHF
DNA: TGTGCCAGCAGTTTGGGGCGACAGGGAAGTTCACCCCTCCACTTT

J: TRBJ2-1
V: TRBV5-1
D: TRBD2
size: .
CDR3: CASSPSAGGSSYNEQFF
DNA: TGCGCCAGCAGCCCCTCGGCGGGAGGCTCCTCCTACAATGAGCAGTTCTTC

J: TRBJ2-7
V: TRBV5-4
D: TRBD1
size: .
CDR3: CASSLGTGFAYEQYF
DNA: TGTGCCAGCAGCTTGGGGACAGGGTTCGCCTACGAGCAGTACTTC

J: TRBJ2-7
V: TRBV5-1
D: .
size: .
CDR3: CASSSSLSYEQYF
DNA: TGCGCCAGCAGCTCCTCGCTATCTTACGAGCAGTACTTC

J: TRBJ2-2
V: TRBV19
D: .
size: .
CDR3: CASSILTRGNTGELFF
DNA: TGTGCCAGTAGTATACTGACTAGGGGGAACACCGGGGAGCTGTTTTTT

J: TRBJ1-3
V: TRBV18
D: .
size: .
CDR3: CASSQTTGGAGNTIYF
DNA: TGTGCCAGCTCACAAACCACGGGAGGGGCTGGAAACACCATATATTTT

J: TRBJ1-2
V: TRBV28
D: .
size: once
CDR3: CASSLWPQGRYGYTF
DNA: TGTGCCAGCAGCCTATGGCCACAGGGCCGCTATGGCTACACCTTC

J: TRBJ2-7
V: TRBV28
D: .
size: once
CDR3: CASSPPVGYEQYF
DNA: TGTGCCAGCTCCCCCCCGGTCGGGTACGAGCAGTACTTC

J: TRBJ2-1
V: TRBV30
D: TRBD2
size: .
CDR3: CAWSPAGYYNEQFF
DNA: TGTGCCTGGAGTCCAGCGGGATACTACAATGAGCAGTTCTTC

J: TRBJ2-7
V: TRBV6-5
D: TRBD1
size: .
CDR3: CASSERGLTYEQYF
DNA: TGTGCCAGCAGTGAAAGGGGGCTTACCTACGAGCAGTACTTC

J: TRBJ1-1
V: TRBV25-1
D: .
size: few
CDR3: CASSTGREDTEAFF
DNA: TGTGCCAGCTCCACTGGCAGGGAAGACACTGAAGCTTTCTTT

J: TRBJ2-7
V: TRBV7-6
D: .
size: .
CDR3: CASSPGREQYF
DNA: TGTGCCAGCAGCCCCGGTCGCGAGCAGTACTTC

J: TRBJ2-7
V: TRBV5-6
D: TRBD1
size: .
CDR3: CASSLEDRVYYEQYF
DNA: TGTGCCAGCAGCTTGGAAGACAGGGTTTACTACGAGCAGTACTTC

J: TRBJ2-5
V: TRBV6-1
D: TRBD1
size: .
CDR3: CASSEYRGETQYF
DNA: TGTGCCAGCAGTGAATACAGGGGAGAGACCCAGTACTTC

J: TRBJ1-1
V: TRBV5-4
D: TRBD1
size: .
CDR3: CASTLSPGGEAFF
DNA: TGTGCCAGCACCCTATCTCCAGGGGGTGAAGCTTTCTTT

J: TRBJ2-7
V: TRBV10-1
D: .
size: few
CDR3: CASKSVRSEQYF
DNA: TGCGCCAGCAAGTCGGTCAGGTCCGAGCAGTACTTC

J: TRBJ1-1
V: TRBV7-2
D: .
size: few
CDR3: CASSLVGGANTEAFF
DNA: TGTGCCAGCAGCTTAGTGGGAGGGGCGAACACTGAAGCTTTCTTT

J: TRBJ2-5
V: TRBV7-8
D: TRBD2
size: few
CDR3: CASSLAPSGAQETQYF
DNA: TGTGCCAGCAGCTTAGCGCCTAGCGGGGCTCAAGAGACCCAGTACTTC